This T cell receptor beta chain derives from a study of cytomegalovirus exposure and HLA in healthy donors. The donors were part of the approximately 120-subject validation cohort, which stood apart from the roughly 700-subject first cohort. This CDR3 is 13 amino acids long. Between the trimmed V and J ends, which lost 1 base and 1 base, there was a span of 4 bases. Germline V gene sequence: CDR1 SGHAT, CDR2 FQNNGV. General study results and limits: CMV antigen specificity was confirmed in vitro for three CMV-associated chains.

Comments on this clone: Its antigen is unidentified. This sample includes further DNA sequences coding for the same CDR3.

Data came from immunoSEQ multiplex PCR; TCRdb stores just in-frame clones and leaves some out. The data contain around 240,000 clones, around 90% of them seen just once; the ten biggest clones take up approximately 0.34%. This TCR was recovered from a woman younger than 30 in good health and CMV-seronegative. Source material: PBMCs. The rearrangement links TRBV11-2 to TRBJ1-1; D is uncertain. The CDR3 spells CASSLVQNTEAFF. Here the CDR3 DNA reads TGTGCCAGCAGCTTAGTACAGAACACTGAAGCTTTCTTT.